The rows below give T cell receptor beta chains drawn from one sample of a study of PD-L1 blockade in urothelial cancer. Clones were sequenced by immunoSEQ multiplex PCR, and TCRdb holds only the in-frame ones, with some missing. The data show about 45,000 clones, with approximately 91% seen just once and around a quarter held by the top ten. This material consisted of PBMCs, taken around atezolizumab (anti-PD-L1) treatment. The receptor source for this set is a donor at least 40 years old with urothelial cancer. CDR3s include the opening cysteine and the closing phenylalanine or tryptophan. The D gene is left open where the match is weak. Some rows mark clone size as missing; the rest say once, few, many or name a class of expanded clone.

V gene	clone size	D gene	J gene	CDR3 protein
TRBV18	-	-	TRBJ1-1	CASSGNPNTEAFF
TRBV29-1	-	-	TRBJ2-7	CSAWDWSEQYF
TRBV15	-	-	TRBJ1-5	CATSRDLTGNNQPQHF
TRBV7-9	-	-	TRBJ2-2	CASSFQGSGELFF
TRBV7-2	-	-	TRBJ1-4	CASSLVGGTLGKLFF
TRBV5-4	-	TRBD1	TRBJ2-1	CASSTKTGLNEQFF
TRBV25-1	-	-	TRBJ1-5	CASSGDYSNQPQHF
TRBV7-2	-	-	TRBJ1-1	CASSLALRPPEAFF
TRBV18	once	TRBD1	TRBJ1-3	CASSEGQGHSGNTIYF
TRBV18	-	-	TRBJ2-3	CASSPPDRTSTDTQYF
TRBV7-3	once	TRBD2	TRBJ2-1	CASSLGGLAAGEQFF